These 16 T cell receptor beta chains were all obtained from the same sample, sequenced in a study of beta chain features in type 1 diabetes. Study-level results: Significant though moderate, a shortening of TCRB CDR3s appeared in all four CD4+ subsets of Type 1 diabetes patients.

The investigators reverse transcribed all of the isolated RNA, so they sequenced expressed TCRB transcripts. Profiled with immunoSEQ multiplex PCR; TCRdb holds only in-frame clones, not every one. Among around 360,000 clones listed, around 13% were seen once. No antigens are known for them. The material sequenced was naive CD4+ T cells from blood. All receptors derive from a woman aged 18-35 years with type 1 diabetes.

This clone was seen only a few times. The chain employs TRBV4-2 and TRBJ2-7; TRBD2 matches at 14 bases. The V segment lost 3 bases and the J segment 2 bases; nucleotides outside the gene matches: 12. The CDR3 has 19 amino acids. The germline V gene encodes CDR1 LGHNA and CDR2 YNFKEQ. The CDR3 DNA sequence: TGTGCCAGCAGCCATGGCAATTCGGGACTAGCGGGAGCCACCTACGAGCAGTACTTC. Its translation: CASSHGNSGLAGATYEQYF.

The sample holds a few counts of this clone. The chain employs TRBV5-4 and TRBJ1-4; D is perhaps TRBD1 (5 bases). V lost 0 bases and J 7 bases, leaving 10 bases between the germline ends. The germline CDR1 and CDR2 sequences are SGHNT and YYREEE (reference sequence). This CDR3 region has 14 residues. CDR3 sequence reads: CASSLGAGFEKLFF. The CDR3 nucleotides read TGTGCCAGCAGCTTGGGGGCAGGGTTTGAAAAACTGTTTTTT.

The chain is built from TRBV2 and TRBJ2-2, with unresolved D. The CDR3 is 13 amino acids. V lost 5 bases and J lost 4, with 8 bases in between. The germline gives CDR1 SNHLY, CDR2 FYNNEI. The CDR3 is CASSQKITGELFF. The CDR3 nucleotides are TGTGCCAGCAGTCAAAAAATCACCGGGGAGCTGTTTTTT. Looking up the rest from reference TRBV2 and TRBJ2-2 gives the full variable domain: EPEVTQTPSHQVTQMGQEVILRCVPISNHLYFYWYRQILGQKVEFLVSFYNNEISEKSEIFDDQFSVERPDGSNFTLKIRSTKLEDSAMYFCASSQKITGELFFGEGSRLTVL.

The CDR3 here is CASSQREEGNQPQHF. The CDR3 nucleotides are TGCGCCAGCAGTCAGCGGGAGGAGGGTAATCAGCCCCAGCATTTT. The chain has TRBV23-1 and TRBJ1-5; D remains unclear. TRBV23-1 is classed as an ORF, of uncertain function. The CDR3 has 15 residues. Trimming stripped 3 bases from V and 4 bases from J, with 13 bases between.

This clone turned up a few times. J is TRBJ2-7 and V is TRBV28, with a weak D call TRBD1 (5 bases). The V end lost 7 bases, the J end lost 0 bases, and 16 bases lay between the germline ends. CDR1 is MDHEN, CDR2 SYDVKM, per germline. The CDR3 is 15 amino acids. The CDR3 reads CASMWGARRSYEQYF. CDR3 nucleotide sequence: TGTGCCAGCATGTGGGGCGCTCGTCGCTCCTACGAGCAGTACTTC.

This sequence joins TRBV30 and TRBJ2-7; TRBD1 might be the D (6 bases). Per the germline V gene, CDR1 is GTSNPN and CDR2 is SVGIG (reference sequence). Trimming pared 8 bases from V and 5 bases from J, leaving 13 bases between. The CDR3 totals 11 residues. CDR3 region: CAQGFLNEQYF. CDR3 nucleotide sequence: TGTGCCCAGGGGTTTTTGAACGAGCAGTACTTC.

Only a few counts were recorded for this clone. The V call is TRBV7-9, the J call TRBJ2-7; a weak D match, TRBD2 (6 bases). CDR3 length: 15 amino acids. Germline V lookup: CDR1 SEHNR, CDR2 FQNEAQ (reference sequence). With 5 bases removed from V and 2 bases from J, the gap between germline ends came to 16 bases. CDR3 sequence (DNA): TGTGCCAGCAGCGACGCCGGGACTTCAGCCTACGAGCAGTACTTC. Its translation: CASSDAGTSAYEQYF.

This clone was recorded a few times. The V and J genes are TRBV4-2 and TRBJ2-7, with D possibly TRBD2 on 5 matching bases. The CDR3 is 15 residues long. The V end was cut by 6 bases, the J end by 4 bases, with 19 bases between. Germline V gene sequence: CDR1 LGHNA, CDR2 YNFKEQ. The CDR3 protein is CASRPLGELHYEQYF. Written as DNA, the CDR3 is TGTGCCAGCAGACCCTTGGGAGAGCTACATTACGAGCAGTACTTC.

The V and J genes are TRBV6-5 and TRBJ2-5, with a possible D match to TRBD2 (6 bases). Trimming removed 2 bases from V and 5 bases from J, with 12 bases in between. Germline V lookup: CDR1 MNHEY, CDR2 SVGAGI. The CDR3 has 14 amino acids. The CDR3 protein is CASSYRAGWETQYF. DNA for the CDR3: TGTGCCAGCAGTTACAGGGCGGGGTGGGAGACCCAGTACTTC.

The CDR3 nucleotides read TGTGCCAGCAGCTTAGGACAAAAGCAGTACTTC. Translated: CASSLGQKQYF. The chain recombines TRBV7-9 with TRBJ2-7; no firm D call. CDR3 length: 11 residues. CDR1 and CDR2 from the germline V gene are SEHNR and FQNEAQ (reference sequence). Trimming shortened V by 1 base and J by 8 bases, and 6 bases separated the two germline ends.

The V and J genes are TRBV7-2 and TRBJ2-2; D unclear. Germline loops: CDR1 SGHTA, CDR2 FQGNSA. The V gene lost 5 bases and the J gene lost 7 bases, with 14 bases spanning the gap. The CDR3 length is 14 residues. In nucleotides, the CDR3 is TGTGCCAGCAGCGGCTTAGCTGTGAACGGGGAGCTGTTTTTT. Translation: CASSGLAVNGELFF.

This clone came up a few times. The V call is TRBV4-1, the J call TRBJ2-3, with 7 positions matching TRBD2. This CDR3 has 14 amino acids. With V trimmed by 4 bases and J by 4 bases, 5 bases remained unmatched. The V gene's germline CDR1 is MGHRA and CDR2 YSYEKL. CDR3 DNA sequence: TGCGCCAGCAGCCGGACTAGGATGGCAGATACGCAGTATTTT. Amino acid sequence: CASSRTRMADTQYF.

This clone occurred a few times. This chain uses TRBV4-1 with TRBJ2-5; 14 nucleotides agree with TRBD2. CDR3 length: 15 amino acids. V shed 4 bases, J shed 5 bases, and the junction held 3 bases outside the gene matches. CDR1 and CDR2 (germline): MGHRA, YSYEKL. DNA of the CDR3: TGCGCCAGCAGCCGACTAGCGGGGGGGCCTGAGACCCAGTACTTC. Encoded protein: CASSRLAGGPETQYF.

The chain is built from TRBV5-1 and TRBJ2-3; 8 nucleotides agree with TRBD1. The germline V gene encodes CDR1 SGHRS and CDR2 YFSETQ. The CDR3 totals 17 residues. V shed 4 bases, J shed 5 bases, and the junction held 15 bases outside the gene matches. The CDR3 sequence is CASSPLQTGGGGDTQYF. CDR3 nucleotides: TGCGCCAGCAGCCCACTACAAACAGGGGGAGGTGGAGATACGCAGTATTTT.

This clone was found a few times. The chain recombines TRBV9 with TRBJ2-2; possibly TRBD2 for D (6 bases). The CDR3 contains 15 residues. Trimming left V 2 bases short and J 4 bases short, with 12 bases between. Per germline, CDR1 SGDLS and CDR2 YYNGEE. The CDR3 loop reads CASSVGGVVTGELFF. The CDR3, as DNA: TGTGCCAGCAGCGTCGGCGGGGTCGTCACCGGGGAGCTGTTTTTT.

The chain links TRBV5-8 to TRBJ2-6; D is unresolved. The CDR3 length is 14 residues. Germline loops: CDR1 SGHTS, CDR2 YDEGEE. Trimming took off 4 bases at V and 3 bases at J, with 8 bases between the two ends. CDR3 sequence reads: CASSLEHGANVLTF. CDR3 nucleotide sequence: TGTGCCAGCAGCCTGGAGCATGGGGCCAACGTCCTGACTTTC.